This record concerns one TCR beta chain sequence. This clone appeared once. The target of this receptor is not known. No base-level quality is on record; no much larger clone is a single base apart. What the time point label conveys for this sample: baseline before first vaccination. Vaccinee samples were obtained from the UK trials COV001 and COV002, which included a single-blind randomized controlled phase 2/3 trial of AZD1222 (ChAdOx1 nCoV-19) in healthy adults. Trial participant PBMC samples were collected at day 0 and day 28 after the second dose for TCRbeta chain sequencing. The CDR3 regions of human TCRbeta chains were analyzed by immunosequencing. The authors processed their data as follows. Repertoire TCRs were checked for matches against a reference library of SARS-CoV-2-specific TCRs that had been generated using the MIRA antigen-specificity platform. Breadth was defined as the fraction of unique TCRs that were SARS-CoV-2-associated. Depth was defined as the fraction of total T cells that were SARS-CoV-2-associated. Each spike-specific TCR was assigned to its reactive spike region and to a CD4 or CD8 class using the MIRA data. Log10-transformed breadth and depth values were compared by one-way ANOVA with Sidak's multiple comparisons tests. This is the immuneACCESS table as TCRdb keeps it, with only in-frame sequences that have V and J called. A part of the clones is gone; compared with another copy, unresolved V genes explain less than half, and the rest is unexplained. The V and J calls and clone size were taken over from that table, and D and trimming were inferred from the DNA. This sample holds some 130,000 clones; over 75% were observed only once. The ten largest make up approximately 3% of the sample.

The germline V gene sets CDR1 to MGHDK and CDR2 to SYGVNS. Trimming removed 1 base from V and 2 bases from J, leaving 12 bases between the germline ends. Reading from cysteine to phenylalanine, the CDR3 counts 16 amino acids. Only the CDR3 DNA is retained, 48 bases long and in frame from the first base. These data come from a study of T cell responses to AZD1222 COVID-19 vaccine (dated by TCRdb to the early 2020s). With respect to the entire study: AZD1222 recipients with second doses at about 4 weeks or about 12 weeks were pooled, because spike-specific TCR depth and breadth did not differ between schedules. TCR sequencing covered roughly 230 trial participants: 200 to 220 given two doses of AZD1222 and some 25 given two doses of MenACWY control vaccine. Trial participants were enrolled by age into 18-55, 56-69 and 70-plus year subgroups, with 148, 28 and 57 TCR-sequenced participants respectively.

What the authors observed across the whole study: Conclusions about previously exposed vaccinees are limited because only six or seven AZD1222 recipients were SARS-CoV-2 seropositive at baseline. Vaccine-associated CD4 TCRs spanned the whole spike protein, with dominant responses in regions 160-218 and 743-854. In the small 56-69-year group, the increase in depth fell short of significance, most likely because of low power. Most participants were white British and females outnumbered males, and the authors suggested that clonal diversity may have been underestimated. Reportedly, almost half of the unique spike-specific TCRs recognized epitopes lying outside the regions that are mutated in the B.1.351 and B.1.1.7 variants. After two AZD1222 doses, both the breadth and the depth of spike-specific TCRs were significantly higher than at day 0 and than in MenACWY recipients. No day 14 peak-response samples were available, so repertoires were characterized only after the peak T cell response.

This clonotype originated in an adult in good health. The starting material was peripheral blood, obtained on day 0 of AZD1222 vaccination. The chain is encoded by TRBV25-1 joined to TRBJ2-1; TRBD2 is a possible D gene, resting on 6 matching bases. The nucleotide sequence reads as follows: TGTGCCAGCAGTGAATTTAGGGGAGGTGCCTACAATGAGCAGTTCTTC. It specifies CASSEFRGGAYNEQFF.